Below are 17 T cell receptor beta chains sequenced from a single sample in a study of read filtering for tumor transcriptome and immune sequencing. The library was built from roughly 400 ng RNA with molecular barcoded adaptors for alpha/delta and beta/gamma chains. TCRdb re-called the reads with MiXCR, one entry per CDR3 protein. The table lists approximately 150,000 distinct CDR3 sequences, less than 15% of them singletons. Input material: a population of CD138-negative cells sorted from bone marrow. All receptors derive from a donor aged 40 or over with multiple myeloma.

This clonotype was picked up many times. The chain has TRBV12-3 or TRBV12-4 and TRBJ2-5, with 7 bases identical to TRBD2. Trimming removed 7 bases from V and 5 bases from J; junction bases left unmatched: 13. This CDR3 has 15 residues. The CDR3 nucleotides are TGTGCCAGCACTTGGGGGGGAGGGCCGCGGGAGACCCAGTACTTC. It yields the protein CASTWGGGPRETQYF.

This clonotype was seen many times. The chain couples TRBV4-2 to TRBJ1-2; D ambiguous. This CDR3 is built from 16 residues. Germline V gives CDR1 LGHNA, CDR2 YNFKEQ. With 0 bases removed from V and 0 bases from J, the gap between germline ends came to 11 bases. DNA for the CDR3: TGTGCCAGCAGCCAAGATCCGGGGAGGTCTAACTATGGCTACACCTTC. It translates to CASSQDPGRSNYGYTF.

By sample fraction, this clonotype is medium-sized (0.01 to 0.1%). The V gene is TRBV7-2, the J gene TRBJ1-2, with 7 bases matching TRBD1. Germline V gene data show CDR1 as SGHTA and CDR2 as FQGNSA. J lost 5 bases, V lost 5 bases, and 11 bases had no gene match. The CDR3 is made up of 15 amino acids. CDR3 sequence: CASSQYRGAGYGYTF. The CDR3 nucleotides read TGTGCCAGCAGCCAGTACAGGGGCGCTGGATATGGCTACACCTTC.

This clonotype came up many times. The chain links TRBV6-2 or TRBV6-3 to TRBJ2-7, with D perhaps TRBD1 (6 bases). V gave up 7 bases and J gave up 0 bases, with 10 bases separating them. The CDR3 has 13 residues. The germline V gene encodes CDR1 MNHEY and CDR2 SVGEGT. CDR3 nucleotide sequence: TGTGCCAGCACTGACAGGACCTCCTACGAGCAGTACTTC. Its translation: CASTDRTSYEQYF.

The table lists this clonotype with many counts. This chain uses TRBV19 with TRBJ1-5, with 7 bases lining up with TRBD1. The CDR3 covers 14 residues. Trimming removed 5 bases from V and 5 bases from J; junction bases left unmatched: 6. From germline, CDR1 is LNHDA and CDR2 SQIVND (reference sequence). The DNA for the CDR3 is TGTGCCAGTAGTGTTACAGGGGCCCATCAGCCCCAGCATTTT. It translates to CASSVTGAHQPQHF.

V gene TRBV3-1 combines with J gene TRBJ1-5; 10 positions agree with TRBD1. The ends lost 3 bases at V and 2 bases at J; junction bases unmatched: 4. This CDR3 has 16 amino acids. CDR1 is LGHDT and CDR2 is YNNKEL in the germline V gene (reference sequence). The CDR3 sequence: CASSHRDRGGNQPQHF. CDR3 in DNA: TGTGCCAGCAGCCACCGGGACAGGGGTGGCAATCAGCCCCAGCATTTT.

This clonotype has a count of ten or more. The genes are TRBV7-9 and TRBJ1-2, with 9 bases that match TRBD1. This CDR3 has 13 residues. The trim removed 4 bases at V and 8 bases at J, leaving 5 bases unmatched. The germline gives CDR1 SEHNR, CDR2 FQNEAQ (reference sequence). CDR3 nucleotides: TGTGCCAGCAGCTGGACAGGGGATTCCGGCTACACCTTC. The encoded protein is CASSWTGDSGYTF.

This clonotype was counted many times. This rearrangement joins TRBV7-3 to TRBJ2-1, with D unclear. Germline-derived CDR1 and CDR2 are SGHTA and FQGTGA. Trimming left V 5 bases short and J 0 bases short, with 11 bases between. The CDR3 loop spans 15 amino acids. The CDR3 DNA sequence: TGTGCCAGCAGCGCTCTACAAAGCTCCTACAATGAGCAGTTCTTC. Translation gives CASSALQSSYNEQFF.

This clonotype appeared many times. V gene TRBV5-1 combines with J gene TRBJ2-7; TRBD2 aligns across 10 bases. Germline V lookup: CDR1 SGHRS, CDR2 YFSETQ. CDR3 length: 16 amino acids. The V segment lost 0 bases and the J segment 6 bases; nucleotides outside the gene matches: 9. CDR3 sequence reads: CASSLGNLAGVVEQYF. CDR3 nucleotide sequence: TGCGCCAGCAGCTTGGGTAACCTAGCGGGAGTCGTCGAGCAGTACTTC.

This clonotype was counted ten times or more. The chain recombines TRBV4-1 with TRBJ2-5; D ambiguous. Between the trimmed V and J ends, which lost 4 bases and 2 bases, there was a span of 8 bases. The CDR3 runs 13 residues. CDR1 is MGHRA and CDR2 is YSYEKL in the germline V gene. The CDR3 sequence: CASSLNFQETQYF. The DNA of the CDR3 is TGCGCCAGCAGCCTGAATTTTCAAGAGACCCAGTACTTC.

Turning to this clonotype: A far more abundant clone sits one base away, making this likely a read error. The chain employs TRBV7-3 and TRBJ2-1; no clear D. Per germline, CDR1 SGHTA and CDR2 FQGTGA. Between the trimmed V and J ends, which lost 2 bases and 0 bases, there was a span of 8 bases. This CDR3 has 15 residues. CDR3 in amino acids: CASSLGWDSYNEQFF. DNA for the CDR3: TGTGCCAGCAGCTTAGGGTGGGACTCCTACAATGAGCAGTTCTTC.

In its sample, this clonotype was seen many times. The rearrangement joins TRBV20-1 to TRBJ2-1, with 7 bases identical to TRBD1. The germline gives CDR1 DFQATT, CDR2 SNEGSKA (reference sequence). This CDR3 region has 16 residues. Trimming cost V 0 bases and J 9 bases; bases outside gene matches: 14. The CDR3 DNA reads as TGCAGTGCTAGAGATCCAATGGCAGGGGGTGGCGGTGAGCAGTTCTTC. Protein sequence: CSARDPMAGGGGEQFF.

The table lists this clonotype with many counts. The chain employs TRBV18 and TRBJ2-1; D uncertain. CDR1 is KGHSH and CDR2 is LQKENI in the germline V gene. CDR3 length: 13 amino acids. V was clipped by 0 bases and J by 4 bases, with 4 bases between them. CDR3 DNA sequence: TGTGCCAGCTCACCACCTGTGTACAATGAGCAGTTCTTC. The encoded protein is CASSPPVYNEQFF.

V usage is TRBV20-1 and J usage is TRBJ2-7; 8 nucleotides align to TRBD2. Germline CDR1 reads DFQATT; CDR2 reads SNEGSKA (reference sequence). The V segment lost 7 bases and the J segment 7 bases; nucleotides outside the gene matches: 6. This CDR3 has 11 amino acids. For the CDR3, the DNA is TGCAGTGTATACGGCGGGGGGGAGCAGTACTTC. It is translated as CSVYGGGEQYF.

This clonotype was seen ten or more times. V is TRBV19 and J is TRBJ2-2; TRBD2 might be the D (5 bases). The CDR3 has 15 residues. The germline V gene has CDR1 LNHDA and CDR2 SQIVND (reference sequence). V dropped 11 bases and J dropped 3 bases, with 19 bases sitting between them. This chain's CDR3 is CAPRRRELDTGELFF. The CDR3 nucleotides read TGTGCCCCTCGAAGAAGGGAGTTGGACACCGGGGAGCTGTTTTTT.

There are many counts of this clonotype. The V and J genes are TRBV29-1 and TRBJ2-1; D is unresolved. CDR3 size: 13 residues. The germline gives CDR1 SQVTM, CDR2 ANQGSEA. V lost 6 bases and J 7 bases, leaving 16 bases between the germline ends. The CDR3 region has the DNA TGCAGCGTGGCCCCTATAGAGTCAAATGAGCAGTTCTTC. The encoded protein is CSVAPIESNEQFF.

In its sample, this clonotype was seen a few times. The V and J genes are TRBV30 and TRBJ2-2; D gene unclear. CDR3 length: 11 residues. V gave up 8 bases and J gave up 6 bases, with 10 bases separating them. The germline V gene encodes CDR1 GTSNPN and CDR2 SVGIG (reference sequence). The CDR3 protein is CAGYRAGELFF. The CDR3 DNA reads TGTGCCGGATATAGAGCCGGGGAGCTGTTTTTT.